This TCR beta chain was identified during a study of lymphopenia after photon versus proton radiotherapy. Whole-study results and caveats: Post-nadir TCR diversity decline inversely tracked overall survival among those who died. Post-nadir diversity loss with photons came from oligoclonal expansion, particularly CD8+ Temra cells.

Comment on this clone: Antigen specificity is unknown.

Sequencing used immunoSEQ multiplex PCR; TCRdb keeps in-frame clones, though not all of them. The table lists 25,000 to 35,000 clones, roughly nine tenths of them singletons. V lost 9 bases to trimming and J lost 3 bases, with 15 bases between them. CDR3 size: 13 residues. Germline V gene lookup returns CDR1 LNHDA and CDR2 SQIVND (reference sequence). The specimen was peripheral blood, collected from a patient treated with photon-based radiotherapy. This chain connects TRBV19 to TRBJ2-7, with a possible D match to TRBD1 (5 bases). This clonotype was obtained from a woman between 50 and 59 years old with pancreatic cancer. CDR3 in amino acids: CASRAPDSYEQYF. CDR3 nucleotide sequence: TGTGCCAGCCGGGCCCCCGACAGCTACGAGCAGTACTTC.